These T cell receptor beta chains were read from a single sample in a study of T cell responses to AZD1222 COVID-19 vaccine. Measured with immunoSEQ multiplex PCR; TCRdb has only the in-frame clones, and not every one. The sample lists 130,000 to 150,000 clones, about 91% occurring once. The input for sequencing was peripheral blood, taken on day 0 of AZD1222 vaccination. These receptors all come from an adult in good health. Both conserved end residues are part of each CDR3. Each record gives: CDR3 protein, CDR3 DNA, D gene, clone size, J gene, V gene. The D gene is left open where the match is weak. Part of the rows lack a size; the others show once, few, many or a class for expanded clones.

CASRYTDTQYF | TGTGCCAGCAGGTACACAGATACGCAGTATTTT | NA | NA | TRBJ2-3 | TRBV28
CASSNRDRDTEAFF | TGTGCCAGCAGCAACCGGGACAGGGACACTGAAGCTTTCTTT | NA | NA | TRBJ1-1 | TRBV21-1
CASREGDRGGYQPQHF | TGCGCCAGCAGGGAAGGGGACAGGGGAGGTTATCAGCCCCAGCATTTT | TRBD1 | NA | TRBJ1-5 | TRBV5-1
CATSRGRDTEAFF | TGTGCCACCAGCAGAGGGAGGGACACTGAAGCTTTCTTT | NA | once | TRBJ1-1 | TRBV15
CATLGNYGYTF | TGTGCCACCCTGGGGAACTATGGCTACACCTTC | NA | NA | TRBJ1-2 | TRBV24-1
CATSDTGQASNYGYTF | TGTGCCACCAGTGACACAGGACAGGCCTCTAACTATGGCTACACCTTC | TRBD1 | NA | TRBJ1-2 | TRBV24-1
CASSADWSGYTF | TGTGCCAGCAGCGCTGACTGGAGTGGCTACACCTTC | NA | NA | TRBJ1-2 | TRBV7-9
CASSPGPGQGSGNTIYF | TGCGCCAGCAGCCCTGGCCCTGGGCAGGGCTCTGGAAACACCATATATTTT | NA | NA | TRBJ1-3 | TRBV5-1
CASSMYRGANQPQHF | TGTGCCAGTAGTATGTATCGGGGGGCAAATCAGCCCCAGCATTTT | NA | NA | TRBJ1-5 | TRBV19
CASSVSDRDRVRNTIYF | TGTGCCAGCAGCGTCTCCGACCGGGACAGGGTAAGAAACACCATATATTTT | TRBD1 | NA | TRBJ1-3 | TRBV9
CASSPGTINLNTEAFF | TGTGCCAGCTCACCAGGGACGATCAACTTGAACACTGAAGCTTTCTTT | NA | NA | TRBJ1-1 | TRBV18
CASSKEGLAGGQDGELFF | TGCGCCAGCTCTAAAGAGGGACTAGCGGGGGGGCAAGACGGGGAGCTGTTTTTT | TRBD2 | few | TRBJ2-2 | TRBV10-2
CASSPPGGYTGELFF | TGTGCCAGCAGCCCCCCGGGGGGGTACACCGGGGAGCTGTTTTTT | TRBD2 | NA | TRBJ2-2 | TRBV7-2
CASSPSPGSVETQYF | TGTGCCAGCAGCCCATCCCCAGGGTCTGTGGAGACCCAGTACTTC | NA | few | TRBJ2-5 | TRBV5-5
CASGPPGPYTDTQYF | TGTGCTAGTGGTCCGCCAGGGCCGTACACAGATACGCAGTATTTT | NA | NA | TRBJ2-3 | TRBV12-5
CASSATGEETQYF | TGTGCCAGCAGCGCGACAGGGGAAGAGACCCAGTACTTC | TRBD1 | NA | TRBJ2-5 | TRBV9
CASSLRQGDTEAFF | TGTGCCAGCAGCCTCCGACAGGGAGACACTGAAGCTTTCTTT | TRBD1 | NA | TRBJ1-1 | TRBV7-3
CASSLGGQGVDYGYTF | TGTGCCAGCAGCTTAGGAGGACAGGGGGTCGATTATGGCTACACCTTC | TRBD1 | NA | TRBJ1-2 | TRBV11-2
CASSLDRGYGYTF | TGTGCCAGCAGTTTAGACAGGGGCTATGGCTACACCTTC | TRBD1 | NA | TRBJ1-2 | TRBV28
CASSRRTDGYTF | TGTGCCAGCAGTCGCCGGACAGACGGCTACACCTTC | NA | NA | TRBJ1-2 | TRBV13
CASSVDKRYEQYF | TGCGCCAGCAGCGTGGACAAGCGCTACGAGCAGTACTTC | NA | NA | TRBJ2-7 | TRBV5-1
CASSPVVGSYNEQFF | TGTGCCAGCAGCCCAGTTGTAGGGTCCTACAATGAGCAGTTCTTC | NA | NA | TRBJ2-1 | TRBV3-1/TRBV3-2
CASSPGARQETQYF | TGTGCCAGCTCACCAGGTGCGAGGCAAGAGACCCAGTACTTC | NA | NA | TRBJ2-5 | TRBV18
CASSPEETQYF | TGTGCCAGCAGCCCGGAAGAGACCCAGTACTTC | NA | few | TRBJ2-5 | TRBV2
CASSSQGRDEKLFF | TGCGCCAGCAGCTCACAGGGGAGAGATGAAAAACTGTTTTTT | TRBD1 | NA | TRBJ1-4 | TRBV5-1
CASSLRLAGGRDTGELFF | TGCGCCAGCAGCCTCCGACTAGCGGGGGGGCGGGACACCGGGGAGCTGTTTTTT | TRBD2 | once | TRBJ2-2 | TRBV4-1
CASSQELHGSYNSPLHF | TGTGCCAGCAGCCAAGAATTACATGGCTCCTATAATTCACCCCTCCACTTT | NA | NA | TRBJ1-6 | TRBV4-2
CASLAGNEQYF | TGTGCCAGTTTGGCTGGAAACGAGCAGTACTTC | NA | NA | TRBJ2-7 | TRBV11-2
CASSLAANTEAFF | TGTGCCAGCAGCTTGGCAGCGAACACTGAAGCTTTCTTT | NA | once | TRBJ1-1 | TRBV5-4
CASSYRDEQYF | TGTGCCAGTAGTTACAGGGACGAGCAGTACTTC | NA | NA | TRBJ2-7 | TRBV19
CASSLPGSTEAFF | TGCGCCAGCAGCCTCCCCGGCAGCACTGAAGCTTTCTTT | NA | NA | TRBJ1-1 | TRBV4-1
CASSLRVAGGHDEQFF | TGTGCCAGCAGCTTAAGGGTGGCGGGGGGGCATGATGAGCAGTTCTTC | TRBD2 | NA | TRBJ2-1 | TRBV7-2
CASSLSQGRKEQYF | TGTGCCAGCAGCCTCTCCCAGGGACGAAAGGAGCAGTACTTC | NA | NA | TRBJ2-7 | TRBV6-5
CASSVGGGVRRYNEQFF | TGTGCCAGCAGCGTAGGGGGAGGGGTTCGGCGATACAATGAGCAGTTCTTC | TRBD2 | once | TRBJ2-1 | TRBV9
CASTGRFATNEKLFF | TGTGCCAGCACAGGGCGCTTTGCAACTAATGAAAAACTGTTTTTT | NA | NA | TRBJ1-4 | TRBV6-5
CASSFLSGGEQYF | TGTGCCAGCAGTTTTTTGTCAGGGGGCGAGCAGTACTTC | TRBD1 | NA | TRBJ2-7 | TRBV27
CASSRQENTEAFF | TGTGCCAGCAGCCGACAGGAGAACACTGAAGCTTTCTTT | NA | NA | TRBJ1-1 | TRBV7-3
CASSSQGRSYNEQFF | TGCGCCAGCAGCTCACAGGGCAGGTCCTACAATGAGCAGTTCTTC | NA | NA | TRBJ2-1 | TRBV5-1
CASSLSGGTNNEQFF | TGTGCCAGCAGCTTAAGCGGGGGGACAAACAATGAGCAGTTCTTC | TRBD2 | NA | TRBJ2-1 | TRBV11-2
CASTSRGSGVNTIYF | TGTGCCAGCACCTCCCGGGGTTCGGGGGTGAACACCATATATTTT | NA | NA | TRBJ1-3 | TRBV5-6
CASSPYQGVEAFF | TGTGCCAGCAGTCCCTATCAGGGTGTTGAAGCTTTCTTT | NA | NA | TRBJ1-1 | TRBV12-3/TRBV12-4
CASSSSPLEQYF | TGTGCCAGCAGCTCTTCCCCCCTTGAGCAGTACTTC | NA | few | TRBJ2-7 | TRBV7-2
CASSLDGTWGNQPQHF | TGTGCCAGCAGCTTAGACGGGACGTGGGGCAATCAGCCCCAGCATTTT | NA | NA | TRBJ1-5 | TRBV7-2
CASNKIRDRNSPLHF | TGTGCCAGTAACAAAATACGGGACAGGAATTCACCCCTCCACTTT | TRBD1 | NA | TRBJ1-6 | TRBV19